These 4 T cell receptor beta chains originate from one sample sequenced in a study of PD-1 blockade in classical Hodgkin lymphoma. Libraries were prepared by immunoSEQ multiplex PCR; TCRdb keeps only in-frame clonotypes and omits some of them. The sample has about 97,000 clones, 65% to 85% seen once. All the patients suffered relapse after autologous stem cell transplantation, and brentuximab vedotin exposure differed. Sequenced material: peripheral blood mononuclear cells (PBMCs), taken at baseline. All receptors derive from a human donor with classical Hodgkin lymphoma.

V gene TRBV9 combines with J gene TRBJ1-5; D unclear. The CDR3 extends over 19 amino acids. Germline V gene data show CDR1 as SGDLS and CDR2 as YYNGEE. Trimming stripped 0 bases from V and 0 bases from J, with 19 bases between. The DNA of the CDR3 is TGTGCCAGCAGCGTAGTGCGTAGGGTTTGTGGGAGTAGCAATCAGCCCCAGCATTTT. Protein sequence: CASSVVRRVCGSSNQPQHF.

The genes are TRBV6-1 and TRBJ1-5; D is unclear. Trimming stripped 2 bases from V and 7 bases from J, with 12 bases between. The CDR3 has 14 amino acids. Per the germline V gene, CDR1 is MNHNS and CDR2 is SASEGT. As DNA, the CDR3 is TGTGCCAGCAGTGAATCCTGGGGAGGACAGCCCCAGCATTTT. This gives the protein CASSESWGGQPQHF.

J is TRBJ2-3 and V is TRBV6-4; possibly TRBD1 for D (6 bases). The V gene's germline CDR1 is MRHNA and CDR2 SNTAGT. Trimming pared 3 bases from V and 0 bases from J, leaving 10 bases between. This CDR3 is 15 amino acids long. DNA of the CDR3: TGTGCCAGCAGTGAGGGGGCAGGGAGCACAGATACGCAGTATTTT. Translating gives CASSEGAGSTDTQYF.

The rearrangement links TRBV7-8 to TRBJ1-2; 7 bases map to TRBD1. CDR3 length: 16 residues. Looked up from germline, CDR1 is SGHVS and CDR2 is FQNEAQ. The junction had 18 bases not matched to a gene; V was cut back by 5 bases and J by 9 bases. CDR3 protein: CASSAFRDRATRSYTF. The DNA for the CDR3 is TGTGCCAGCAGCGCCTTTAGGGACAGAGCTACCCGTAGCTACACCTTC.